The 15 T cell receptor beta chains reported below all come from one sample, sequenced in a study of T cells in Graves' hyperthyroidism and ophthalmopathy. TCR beta CDR3 sequences were amplified from RNA transcripts. Initially, a first-round RT-PCR of the TCR CDR3 employed the HTBI primer set. TCRdb reprocessed the multiplex PCR reads via MiXCR and lists one record per CDR3 protein. The sample has more than 550,000 distinct CDR3 sequences; around a sixth are singletons. The sequencing sample was made of blood. The receptors stem from a woman aged 50 to 60 with Graves' hyperthyroidism that later progressed to Graves' ophthalmopathy.

This clonotype has just a few counts. J is TRBJ2-5 and V is TRBV20-1, with 8 bases aligning to TRBD2. CDR3 length: 12 amino acids. The germline V gene encodes CDR1 DFQATT and CDR2 SNEGSKA (reference sequence). CDR3 DNA sequence: TGCAGCCCCGGGGGGGCACAAGAGACCCAGTACTTC. Its protein is CSPGGAQETQYF.

Only a few counts were recorded for this clonotype. V usage is TRBV7-8 and J usage is TRBJ1-2; D might be TRBD1 (5 bases). From germline, CDR1 is SGHVS and CDR2 FQNEAQ. The CDR3 covers 15 residues. With 3 bases removed from V and 6 bases from J, the gap between germline ends came to 17 bases. This CDR3 is CASSFTLQAPDGYTF. The CDR3, as DNA: TGTGCCAGCAGCTTCACTCTACAGGCCCCTGATGGCTACACCTTC.

J is TRBJ2-6 and V is TRBV18, with 7 bases that match TRBD1. CDR3 length: 19 amino acids. Unmatched junction bases numbered 11, after V lost 3 bases and J lost 0 bases. Germline CDR1 reads KGHSH; CDR2 reads LQKENI. CDR3 DNA sequence: TGTGCCAGCTCACCGGTCAGGGGGATACCTCCCTCTGGGGCCAACGTCCTGACTTTC. It yields the protein CASSPVRGIPPSGANVLTF.

This chain uses TRBV6-4 with TRBJ1-4; 11 bases map to TRBD1. The germline V gene encodes CDR1 MRHNA and CDR2 SNTAGT. Losses at the gene ends were 10 bases for V and 0 bases for J; bases not matched to a gene: 13. This CDR3 region has 18 residues. The CDR3 protein is CATPGQGVSPATNEKLFF. The CDR3 DNA sequence: TGTGCCACCCCGGGACAGGGGGTTTCCCCCGCAACTAATGAAAAACTGTTTTTT.

The chain employs TRBV3-1 and TRBJ1-2; D is possibly TRBD1 (6 bases). The V end lost 7 bases, the J end lost 2 bases, and 20 bases lay between the germline ends. Germline V gives CDR1 LGHDT, CDR2 YNNKEL (reference sequence). The CDR3 sequence is 16 residues long. In nucleotides, the CDR3 is TGTGCCAGCACCTACGAAGCCTCCACAGGGAACTATGGCTACACCTTC. Residues: CASTYEASTGNYGYTF.

This clonotype was detected a few times. This rearrangement joins TRBV5-8 to TRBJ1-5; D is possibly TRBD1 (6 bases). Germline CDR1 reads SGHTS; CDR2 reads YDEGEE. There are 15 residues in the CDR3. V shed 0 bases and J shed 7 bases, with 14 bases lying between them. This CDR3 reads CASSLGGQNRQPQHF. The CDR3 nucleotides read TGTGCCAGCAGCTTGGGCGGACAGAATCGGCAGCCCCAGCATTTT.

Many counts were recorded for this clonotype. The chain links TRBV30 to TRBJ2-6, with a weak D call TRBD1 (6 bases). CDR1 GTSNPN and CDR2 SVGIG come from the germline V gene (reference sequence). The V end was cut by 8 bases, the J end by 0 bases, with 14 bases between. CDR3 size: 15 residues. The CDR3 loop reads CAGNRRGSGANVLTF. In DNA form, the CDR3 reads TGTGCCGGAAACCGCAGGGGCTCTGGGGCCAACGTCCTGACTTTC.

Of note for this clonotype: The junction and the germline gene differ at one end; a read error may be behind it. The chain couples TRBV29-1 to TRBJ1-2; D possibly corresponds to TRBD1 (6 bases). The CDR3 sequence is 15 residues long. Germline V gives CDR1 SQVTM, CDR2 ANQGSEA. Written as DNA, the CDR3 is TGCAGCGTCACCCACTCGACAGGAGGGAACTATGGCAACACCTTC. This gives the protein CSVTHSTGGNYGNTF.

The genes are TRBV19 and TRBJ2-7; 7 bases fit TRBD1. Germline V lookup: CDR1 LNHDA, CDR2 SQIVND (reference sequence). V was pared by 5 bases and J by 0 bases, with 16 bases of the junction left unmatched. CDR3 length equals 18 residues. The CDR3 loop reads CASSHTYRTGASSYEQYF. The CDR3 DNA reads as TGTGCCAGTAGTCACACTTACAGGACAGGCGCGAGCTCCTACGAGCAGTACTTC. Full variable domain (rest looked up from reference TRBV19 and TRBJ2-7): DGGITQSPKYLFRKEGQNVTLSCEQNLNHDAMYWYRQDPGQGLRLIYYSQIVNDFQKGDIAEGYSVSREKKESFPLTVTSAQKNPTAFYLCASSHTYRTGASSYEQYFGPGTRLTVT.

This clonotype was seen a few times. V and J are TRBV29-1 and TRBJ2-1, with TRBD2 identical over 15 bases. The CDR3 sequence is 15 residues long. Germline V lookup: CDR1 SQVTM, CDR2 ANQGSEA. The V segment lost 3 bases and the J segment 8 bases; nucleotides outside the gene matches: 5. CDR3 residues: CSVEGTSGGSYEQFF. CDR3 in DNA: TGCAGCGTTGAGGGGACTAGCGGGGGGAGCTATGAGCAGTTCTTC.

The table lists this clonotype with many counts. The chain carries TRBV18 and TRBJ1-1, with D unresolved. CDR3 size: 15 residues. Germline loops: CDR1 KGHSH, CDR2 LQKENI. Trimming cost V 1 base and J 3 bases, with 12 bases left between them. CDR3 region: CASSPRGNVDTEAFF. CDR3 bases: TGTGCCAGCTCACCACGGGGAAACGTAGACACTGAAGCTTTCTTT.

Turning to this clonotype: A read error may be the cause here, since a much bigger clone is one base away. The chain uses TRBV7-2 and TRBJ2-3; 11 nucleotides agree with TRBD2. Germline CDR1 reads SGHTA; CDR2 reads FQGNSA. Trimming cost V 4 bases and J 2 bases; bases outside gene matches: 5. The CDR3 loop spans 16 amino acids. The CDR3 sequence: CTSSSDSGGVTDTQYF. The CDR3 nucleotides read TGTACCAGCAGCTCCGATAGCGGGGGGGTCACAGATACGCAGTATTTT.

The table lists this clonotype with a few counts. This sequence joins TRBV6-8 and TRBJ1-4; 11 nucleotides line up with TRBD1. The CDR3 extends over 15 amino acids. J lost 8 bases, V lost 6 bases, and 8 bases had no gene match. Germline CDR1 reads MNHGY; CDR2 reads SAAAGT. CDR3 amino acids: CASRRSGTGGEKLFF. The DNA for the CDR3 is TGTGCCAGCAGGCGCTCCGGGACAGGGGGAGAAAAACTGTTTTTT.

This rearrangement joins TRBV6-1 to TRBJ1-2, with 10 bases fitting TRBD1. The CDR3 is made up of 15 amino acids. Trimming cost V 10 bases and J 4 bases; bases outside gene matches: 12. In germline, CDR1 is MNHNS, CDR2 SASEGT. This chain's CDR3 is CATHRPGTGVYGYTF. CDR3 sequence (DNA): TGTGCCACCCATCGGCCGGGGACAGGGGTCTATGGCTACACCTTC.

This clonotype was counted ten times or more. This chain connects TRBV3-1 to TRBJ1-5; no firm D call. Germline CDR1 LGHDT, CDR2 YNNKEL (reference sequence). Trimming took off 0 bases at V and 6 bases at J, with 9 bases between the two ends. This CDR3 contains 14 residues. CDR3 DNA: TGTGCCAGCAGCCAAGACCTGGCGGGTCAGCCCCAGCATTTT. Its protein product is CASSQDLAGQPQHF.